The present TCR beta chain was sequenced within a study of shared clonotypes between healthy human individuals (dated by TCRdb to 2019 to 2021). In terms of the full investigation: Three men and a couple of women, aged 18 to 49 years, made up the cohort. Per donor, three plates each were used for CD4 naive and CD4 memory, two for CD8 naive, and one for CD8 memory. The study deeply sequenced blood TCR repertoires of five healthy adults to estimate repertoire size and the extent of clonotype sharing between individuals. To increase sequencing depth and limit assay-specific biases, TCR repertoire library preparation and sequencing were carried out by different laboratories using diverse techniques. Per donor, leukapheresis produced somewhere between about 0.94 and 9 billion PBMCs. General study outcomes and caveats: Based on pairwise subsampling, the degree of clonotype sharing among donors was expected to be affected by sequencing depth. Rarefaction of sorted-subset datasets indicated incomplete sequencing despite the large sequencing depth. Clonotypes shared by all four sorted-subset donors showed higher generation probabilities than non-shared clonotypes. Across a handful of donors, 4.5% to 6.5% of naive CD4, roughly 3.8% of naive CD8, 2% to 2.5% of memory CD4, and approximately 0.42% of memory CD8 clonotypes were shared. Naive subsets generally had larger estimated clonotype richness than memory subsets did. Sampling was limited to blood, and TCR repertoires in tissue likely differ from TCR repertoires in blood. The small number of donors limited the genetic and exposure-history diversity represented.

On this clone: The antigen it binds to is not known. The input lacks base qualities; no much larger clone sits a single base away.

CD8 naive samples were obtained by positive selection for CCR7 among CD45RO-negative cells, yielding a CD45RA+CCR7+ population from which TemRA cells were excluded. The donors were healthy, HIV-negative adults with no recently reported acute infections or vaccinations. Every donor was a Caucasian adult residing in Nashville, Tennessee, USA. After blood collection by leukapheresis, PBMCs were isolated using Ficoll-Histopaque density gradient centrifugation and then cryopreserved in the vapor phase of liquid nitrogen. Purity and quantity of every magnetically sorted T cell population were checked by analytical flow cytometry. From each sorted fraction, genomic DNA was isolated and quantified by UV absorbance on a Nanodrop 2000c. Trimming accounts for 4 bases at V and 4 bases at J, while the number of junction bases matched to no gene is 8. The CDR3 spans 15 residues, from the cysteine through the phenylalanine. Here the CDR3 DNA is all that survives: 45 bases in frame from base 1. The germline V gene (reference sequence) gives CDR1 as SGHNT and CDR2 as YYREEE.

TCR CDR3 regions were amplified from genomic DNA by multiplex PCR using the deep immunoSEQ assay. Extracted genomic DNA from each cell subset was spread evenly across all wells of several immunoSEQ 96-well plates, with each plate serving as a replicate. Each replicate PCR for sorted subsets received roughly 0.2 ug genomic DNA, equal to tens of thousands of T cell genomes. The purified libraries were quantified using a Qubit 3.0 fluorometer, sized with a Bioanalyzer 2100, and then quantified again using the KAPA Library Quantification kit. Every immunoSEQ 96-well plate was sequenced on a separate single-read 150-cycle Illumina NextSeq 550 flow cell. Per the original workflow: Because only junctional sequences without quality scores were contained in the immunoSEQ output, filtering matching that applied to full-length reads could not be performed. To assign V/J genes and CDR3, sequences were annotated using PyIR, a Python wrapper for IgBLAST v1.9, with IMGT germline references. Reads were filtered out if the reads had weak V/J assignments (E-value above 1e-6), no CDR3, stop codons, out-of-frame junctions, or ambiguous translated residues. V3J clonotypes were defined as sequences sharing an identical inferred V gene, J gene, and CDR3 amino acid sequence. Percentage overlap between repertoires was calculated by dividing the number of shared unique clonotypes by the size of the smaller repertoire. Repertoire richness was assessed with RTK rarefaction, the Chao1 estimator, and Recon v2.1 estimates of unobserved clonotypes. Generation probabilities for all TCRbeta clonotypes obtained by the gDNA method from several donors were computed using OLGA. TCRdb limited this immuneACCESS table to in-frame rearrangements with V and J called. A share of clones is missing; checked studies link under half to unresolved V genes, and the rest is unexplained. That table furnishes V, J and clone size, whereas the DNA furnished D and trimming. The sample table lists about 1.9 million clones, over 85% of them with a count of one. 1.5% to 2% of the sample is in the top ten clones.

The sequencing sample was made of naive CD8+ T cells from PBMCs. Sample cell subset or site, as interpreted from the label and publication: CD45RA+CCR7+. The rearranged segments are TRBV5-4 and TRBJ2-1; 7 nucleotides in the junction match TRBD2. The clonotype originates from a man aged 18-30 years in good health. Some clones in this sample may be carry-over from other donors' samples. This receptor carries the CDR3 CASSRRRERYNEQFF. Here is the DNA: TGTGCCAGCAGCCGGAGGCGGGAGCGGTACAATGAGCAGTTCTTC.